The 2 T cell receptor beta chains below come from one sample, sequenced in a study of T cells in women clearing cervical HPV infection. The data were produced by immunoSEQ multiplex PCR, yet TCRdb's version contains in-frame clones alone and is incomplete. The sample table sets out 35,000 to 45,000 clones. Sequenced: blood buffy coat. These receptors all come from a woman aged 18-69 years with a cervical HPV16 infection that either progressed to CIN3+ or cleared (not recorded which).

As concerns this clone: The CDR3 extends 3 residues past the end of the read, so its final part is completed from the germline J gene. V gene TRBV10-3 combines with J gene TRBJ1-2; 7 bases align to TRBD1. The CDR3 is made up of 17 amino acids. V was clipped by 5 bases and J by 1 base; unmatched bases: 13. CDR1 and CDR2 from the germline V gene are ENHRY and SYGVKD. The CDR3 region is CAISLTYGQANNYGYTF. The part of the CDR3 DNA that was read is TGTGCCATCAGTCTGACCTATGGACAGGCTAATAACTATGGC.

Incomplete CDR3 DNA: TGTGCCAGCTCAATTAGCCAGGGTGATTCACCC. This gives the protein CASSISQGDSP. The whole CDR3 protein is CASSISQGDSPLHF. V and J are TRBV18 and TRBJ1-6, with D perhaps matching TRBD1 (5 bases). The read halts 3 residues ahead of the CDR3 end, with the missing end drawn from the germline J gene. Trimming cost V 5 bases and J 8 bases, with 13 bases left between them. The germline V gene encodes CDR1 KGHSH and CDR2 LQKENI. This CDR3 has 14 amino acids.